Shown below are 10 T cell receptor beta chains from a single sample sequenced in a study of T-cell memory formation after mild COVID-19. MiXCR, applied by TCRdb to the 5' RACE reads, yields one record per CDR3 protein. The sample contains a few hundred thousand distinct CDR3 sequences, around 19% of which appear only once. The sample consisted of PBMCs or a T cell subset sorted from them (not recorded which). These receptors all stem from a man aged 18 to 29 who had mild COVID-19 (a few samples of this study predate the infection). Cell type and time point are not known.

This clonotype was seen a handful of times. The chain uses TRBV10-3 and TRBJ1-4, with D maybe TRBD1 (5 bases). The CDR3 has 13 amino acids. CDR1 ENHRY and CDR2 SYGVKD come from the germline V gene. Trimming took off 11 bases at V and 1 base at J, with 11 bases between the two ends. In nucleotides, the CDR3 is TGTGCCGCCCGGGGGGGAACTAATGAAAAACTGTTTTTT. The encoded protein is CAARGGTNEKLFF.

The rearrangement links TRBV12-3 or TRBV12-4 to TRBJ1-5; D unresolved. The CDR3 runs to 14 residues. The ends were cut back, 6 bases at V and 7 bases at J, with 16 bases in the middle. The CDR3 sequence is CASSSRTPGQPQHF. The CDR3, as DNA: TGTGCCAGCAGCTCCCGGACCCCGGGCCAGCCCCAGCATTTT.

The chain carries TRBV20-1 and TRBJ2-7, with TRBD1 matching over 8 bases. V lost 4 bases and J lost 3; bases outside the gene matches: 5. From germline, CDR1 is DFQATT and CDR2 SNEGSKA (reference sequence). This CDR3 is 13 amino acids long. In DNA, the CDR3 is TGCAGTGCTACGACAGGGGATGGCTACGAGCAGTACGTC. Its protein is CSATTGDGYEQYV.

The chain joins TRBV20-1 to TRBJ1-5; tentative D call: TRBD1 (6 bases). V dropped 6 bases and J dropped 0 bases, with 12 bases sitting between them. The CDR3 length is 14 residues. Germline-derived CDR1 and CDR2 are DFQATT and SNEGSKA (reference sequence). CDR3 DNA sequence: TGCAGTGCGCTTAACAGGGATAGCAATCAGCCCCAGCATTTT. This translates into CSALNRDSNQPQHF.

The gene calls are TRBV6-1 and TRBJ1-1, with TRBD1 matching over 8 bases. This CDR3 is built from 20 residues. Germline CDR1 MNHNS, CDR2 SASEGT. V was pared by 6 bases and J by 3 bases, with 24 bases of the junction left unmatched. The CDR3 protein is CASSLSRTGLLPGRDTEAFF. CDR3 DNA sequence: TGTGCCAGCAGCTTGTCAAGGACAGGGCTATTACCCGGTCGGGACACTGAAGCTTTCTTT.

Only a few counts were recorded for this clonotype. This sequence joins TRBV9 and TRBJ2-3; 10 nucleotides agree with TRBD2. Trimming took 3 bases from V and 6 from J; bases not matched to a gene: 7. In germline, CDR1 is SGDLS, CDR2 YYNGEE. The CDR3 consists of 15 residues. The CDR3 DNA reads TGTGCCAGCAGCGACAGCGGGGGGGTGACCGATACGCAGTATTTT. It codes for CASSDSGGVTDTQYF.

Only a few counts were recorded for this clonotype. This chain links TRBV12-3 or TRBV12-4 with TRBJ1-6; D perhaps matches TRBD1 (5 bases). V lost 10 bases and J lost 7, with 20 bases in between. The CDR3 totals 15 residues. CDR3 nucleotides: TGTGCCACCACCTTGGGGGGTAGTATGAATTCACCCCTCCACTTT. It yields the protein CATTLGGSMNSPLHF.

The V and J genes are TRBV6-5 and TRBJ2-3, with D unclear. This CDR3 comprises 17 residues. V lost 6 bases, J lost 2 bases, and 21 bases lay in between. CDR1 MNHEY and CDR2 SVGAGI come from the germline V gene. CDR3 nucleotide sequence: TGTGCCAGCAGGAAGACAAGACCTTCTGCCTTCACAGATACGCAGTATTTT. Its translation: CASRKTRPSAFTDTQYF.

This clonotype showed up just a few times. V and J are TRBV12-3 or TRBV12-4 and TRBJ2-2, with a possible D match to TRBD2 (6 bases). The V and J ends lost 4 bases and 3 bases respectively, with 9 bases between them. The length of the CDR3 is 14 residues. CDR3 residues: CASSSRLDTGELFF. CDR3 nucleotides: TGTGCCAGCAGTTCCCGACTAGACACCGGGGAGCTGTTTTTT.

The J gene is TRBJ1-2, the V gene TRBV11-2, with TRBD1 matching 9 bases. Germline V gives CDR1 SGHAT, CDR2 FQNNGV. The CDR3 is 15 residues long. After removal of 5 bases from V and 5 bases from J, the junction contained 9 bases not matched to a gene. CDR3 in DNA: TGTGCCAGCAGCACCCGGGACAGGGTGAATTATGGCTACACCTTC. Its translation: CASSTRDRVNYGYTF.